This T cell receptor (beta chain) comes out of a study of blood T cells in healthy people across ages (dated by TCRdb to the mid-2010s). With respect to the entire study: In model experiments, template switching captured roughly one uniquely barcoded TCR beta cDNA molecule for every two T cells. Donors of different ages were randomly distributed across sequencing lanes to avoid experimental bias. To track age-related changes in TCR beta repertoire diversity, the study relied on deep sequencing normalized with unique cDNA molecular identifiers. Using the same blood draw, the study looked at two additional independent replicas of 1 million unique cDNA reads for two donors, one aged 18 to 30 and the other aged 80 or older. The donors were divided into four age groups: young (average approximately 15 years), middle-aged (almost 40), aged (under 70) and long-lived (around 87). What the research found in general, with its limitations: A strong correlation was found between observed TCR beta diversity and the percentage of naive T cells measured by flow cytometry. Observed TCR beta diversity per million T cells fell roughly linearly with age, and a significant reduction was already apparent by age around 44. Compared with the aged group, the long-lived group had more naive CD4+ T cells, fewer expanded clones and increased TCR diversity, a pattern suggesting age selection. Estimates of total diversity based on one million sequenced T cells were regarded as lower bounds and as underestimates. Because the CMV infection status of the donors was unknown, age-related changes in expanded clonotypes may potentially have been confounded. Bulk unsorted PBMC profiling prevented conclusive comparison of naive and antigen-experienced compartments.

The library was made by 5' RACE. The run used an Illumina HiSeq 2500. A second about 7 to 12 cycle PCR used a sample-barcoded 5' primer and a J-beta primer mix. Each TCR beta cDNA molecule received a unique molecular identifier from a template-switch 5' adaptor carrying 12 random nucleotides. At least 3 million CDR3-containing paired-end reads were obtained from each sample. First-strand cDNA synthesis was performed from all RNA using the Mint cDNA synthesis kit, with priming by a TRBC-specific oligonucleotide. Following uracil-DNA glycosylase treatment, all cDNA underwent a first 18-cycle PCR with the universal primers M1SS and BC2_uni_R. The original methods were these. Each sample was normalized by randomly selecting 1 million high-quality reads, each carrying a distinct molecular identifier. Reads sharing molecular identifiers were discarded rather than binned into consensus sequences. CDR3 identification, clonotype clustering and error correction used MiTCR with a Q25 quality threshold and the strictest error-elimination algorithm. A nonparametric unseen species model with Euler transformation was used to estimate lower-bound total TCR beta diversity. Clones were called with MiXCR by TCRdb after fastp trimmed the public reads at Q25, and only in-frame beta chains were retained. CDR3 protein duplicates are merged, each entry listing the most common genes and DNA. What appears here as the V and J calls and clone size reflects TCRdb's work, not the paper's. For this sample the table gives around 900,000 distinct CDR3 sequences, of which 45% to 60% were detected only once. The ten top clones hold over 20% of the sample.

The donors were 40 or so Caucasian individuals from Russia, aged 6 to 90 years, who were systemically healthy. Approximately 10 milliliters of peripheral blood were collected from each donor into EDTA-treated Vacutainer tubes. Ficoll-Paque density-gradient centrifugation was used to isolate PBMCs, with at least 6 million obtained per sample. Total RNA was extracted from PBMCs with Trizol reagent, with at least 6 micrograms obtained per sample. Naive CD45RAhigh/CD27high T cell percentages were measured by flow cytometry on a PBMC aliquot from every donor. From the cysteine through the phenylalanine, the CDR3 covers 11 amino acids. The kept DNA is CDR3 alone, 33 bases in frame from the first base. Via the germline V gene, CDR1 is SNHLY and CDR2 FYNNEI. V drops 11 bases and J drops 0 bases, leaving 7 bases in between. As concerns this clonotype: The specificity of this receptor is unknown. One base away there is no much larger clone; base qualities are not given.

The sample was blood. Here the chain combines TRBV2 and TRBJ2-5, with the D segment identity uncertain. The receptor was derived from a woman aged 55-69 years in good health. Here is the DNA: TGTGCCGGCGAGTACCAAGAGACCCAGTACTTC. Its amino acids are CAGEYQETQYF.